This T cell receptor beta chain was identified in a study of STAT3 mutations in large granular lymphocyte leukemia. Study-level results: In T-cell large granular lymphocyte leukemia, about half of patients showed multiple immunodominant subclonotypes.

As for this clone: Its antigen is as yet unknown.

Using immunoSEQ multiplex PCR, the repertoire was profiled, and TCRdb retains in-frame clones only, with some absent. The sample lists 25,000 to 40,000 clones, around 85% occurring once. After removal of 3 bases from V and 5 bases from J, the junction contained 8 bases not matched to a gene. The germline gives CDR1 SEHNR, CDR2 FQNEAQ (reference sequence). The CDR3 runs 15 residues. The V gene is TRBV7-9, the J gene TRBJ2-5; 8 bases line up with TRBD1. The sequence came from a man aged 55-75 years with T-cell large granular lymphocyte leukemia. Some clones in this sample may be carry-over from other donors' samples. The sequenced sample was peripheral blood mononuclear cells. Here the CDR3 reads CASSFPDRERETQYF. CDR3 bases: TGTGCCAGCAGCTTCCCGGACAGGGAGAGGGAGACCCAGTACTTC. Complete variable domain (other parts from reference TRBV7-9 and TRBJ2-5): DTGVSQNPRHKITKRGQNVTFRCDPISEHNRLYWYRQTLGQGPEFLTYFQNEAQLEKSRLLSDRFSAERPKGSFSTLEIQRTEQGDSAMYLCASSFPDRERETQYFGPGTRLLVL.